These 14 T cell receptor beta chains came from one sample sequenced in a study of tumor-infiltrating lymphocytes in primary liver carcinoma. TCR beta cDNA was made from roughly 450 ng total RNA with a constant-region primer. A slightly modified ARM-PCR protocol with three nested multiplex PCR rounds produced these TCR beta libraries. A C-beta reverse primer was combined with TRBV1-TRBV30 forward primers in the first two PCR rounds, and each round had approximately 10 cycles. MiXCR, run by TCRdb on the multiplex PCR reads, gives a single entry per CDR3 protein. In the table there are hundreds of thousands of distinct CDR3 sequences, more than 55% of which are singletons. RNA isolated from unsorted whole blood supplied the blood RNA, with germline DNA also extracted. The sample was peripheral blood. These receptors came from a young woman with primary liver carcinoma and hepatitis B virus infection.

The CDR3 nucleotides are TGTGCCAGCAGCTTGGTACAGAGTGGACAGCCCCAGCATTTT. This translates into CASSLVQSGQPQHF. This chain joins TRBV5-5 and TRBJ1-5; D unresolved. V was trimmed by 0 bases and J by 7 bases, leaving 11 bases between them. Germline V gene sequence: CDR1 SGHKS, CDR2 YYEKEE (reference sequence). The CDR3 runs 14 residues.

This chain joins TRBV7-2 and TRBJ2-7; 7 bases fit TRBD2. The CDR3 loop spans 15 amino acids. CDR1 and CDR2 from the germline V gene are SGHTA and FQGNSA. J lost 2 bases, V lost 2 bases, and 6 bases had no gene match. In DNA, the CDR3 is TGTGCCAGCAGCTTAAGGTGGGAGGGAGCCTACGAGCAGTACTTC. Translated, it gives CASSLRWEGAYEQYF.

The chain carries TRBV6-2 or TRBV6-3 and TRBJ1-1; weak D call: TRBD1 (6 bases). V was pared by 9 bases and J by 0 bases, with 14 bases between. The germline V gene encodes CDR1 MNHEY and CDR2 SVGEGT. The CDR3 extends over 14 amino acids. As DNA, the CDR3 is TGTGCCAGTCGGCGAGGGGGGATGAACACTGAAGCTTTCTTT. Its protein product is CASRRGGMNTEAFF.

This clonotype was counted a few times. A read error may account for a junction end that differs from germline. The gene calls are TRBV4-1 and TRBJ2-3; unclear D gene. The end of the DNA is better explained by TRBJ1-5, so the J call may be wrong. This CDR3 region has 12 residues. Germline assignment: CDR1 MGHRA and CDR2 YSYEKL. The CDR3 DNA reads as TGCGCCAGCAGTCAAGCGGTGGGTACGCAGCATTTT. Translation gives CASSQAVGTQHF.

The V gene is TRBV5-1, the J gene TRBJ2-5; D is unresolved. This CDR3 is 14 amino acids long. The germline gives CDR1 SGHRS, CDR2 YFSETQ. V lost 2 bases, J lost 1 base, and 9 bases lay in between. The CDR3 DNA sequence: TGCGCCAGCAGCTTCCCTGGCAGCCAAGAGACCCAGTACTTC. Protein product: CASSFPGSQETQYF.

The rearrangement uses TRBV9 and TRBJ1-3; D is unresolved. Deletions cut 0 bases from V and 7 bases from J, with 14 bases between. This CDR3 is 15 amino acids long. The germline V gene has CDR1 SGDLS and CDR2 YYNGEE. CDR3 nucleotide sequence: TGTGCCAGCAGCGTAGCCAGCGATTATGGGAACACCATATATTTT. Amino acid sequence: CASSVASDYGNTIYF.

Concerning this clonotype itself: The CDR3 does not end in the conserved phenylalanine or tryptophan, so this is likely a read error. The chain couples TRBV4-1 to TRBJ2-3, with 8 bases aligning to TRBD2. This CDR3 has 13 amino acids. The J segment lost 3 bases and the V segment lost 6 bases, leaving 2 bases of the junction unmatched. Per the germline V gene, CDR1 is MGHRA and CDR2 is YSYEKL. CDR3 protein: CASRPGGTDTQYS. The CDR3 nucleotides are TGCGCCAGCAGGCCGGGGGGGACAGATACGCAGTATTCT.

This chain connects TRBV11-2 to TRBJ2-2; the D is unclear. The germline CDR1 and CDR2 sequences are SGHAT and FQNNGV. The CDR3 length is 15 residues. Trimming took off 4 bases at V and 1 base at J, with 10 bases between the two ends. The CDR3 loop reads CASSSKPLNTGELFF. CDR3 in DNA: TGTGCCAGCAGCTCGAAGCCCTTGAACACCGGGGAGCTGTTTTTT. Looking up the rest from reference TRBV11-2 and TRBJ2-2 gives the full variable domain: EAGVAQSPRYKIIEKRQSVAFWCNPISGHATLYWYQQILGQGPKLLIQFQNNGVVDDSQLPKDRFSAERLKGVDSTLKIQPAKLEDSAVYLCASSSKPLNTGELFFGEGSRLTVL.

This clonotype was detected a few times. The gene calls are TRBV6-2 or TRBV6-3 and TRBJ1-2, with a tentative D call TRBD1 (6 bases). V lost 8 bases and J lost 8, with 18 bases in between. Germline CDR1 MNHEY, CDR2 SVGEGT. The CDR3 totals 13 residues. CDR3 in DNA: TGTGCCAGCGGTCTTTGGGGGGGCGACGGCTACACCTTC. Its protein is CASGLWGGDGYTF.

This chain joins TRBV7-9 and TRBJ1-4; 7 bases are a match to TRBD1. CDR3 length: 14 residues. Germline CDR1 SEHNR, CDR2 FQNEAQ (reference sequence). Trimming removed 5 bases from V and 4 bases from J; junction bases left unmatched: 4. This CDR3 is CASSRQGFNEKLFF. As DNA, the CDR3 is TGTGCCAGCAGCCGACAGGGCTTTAATGAAAAACTGTTTTTT.

The CDR3: CASSRQSWNTQYF. CDR3 coding DNA: TGTGCCAGCAGCCGACAGAGCTGGAATACGCAGTATTTT. The chain uses TRBV13 and TRBJ2-3; a weak D match, TRBD1 (5 bases). Trimming took off 5 bases at V and 7 bases at J, with 13 bases between the two ends. Germline-derived CDR1 and CDR2 are PRHDT and FYEKMQ (reference sequence). The CDR3 has 13 amino acids.

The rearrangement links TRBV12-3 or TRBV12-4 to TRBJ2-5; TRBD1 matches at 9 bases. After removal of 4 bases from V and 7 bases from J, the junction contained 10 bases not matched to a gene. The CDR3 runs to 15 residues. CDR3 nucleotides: TGTGCCAGCAGTTCCGGGACAGGGAAGTGTGGGACCCAGTACTTC. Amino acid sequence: CASSSGTGKCGTQYF.

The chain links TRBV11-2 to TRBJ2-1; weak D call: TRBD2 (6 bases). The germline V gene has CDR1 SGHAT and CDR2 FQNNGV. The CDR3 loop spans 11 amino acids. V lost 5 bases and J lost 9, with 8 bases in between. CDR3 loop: CASSRGLEQFF. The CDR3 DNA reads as TGTGCCAGCAGCCGGGGACTTGAGCAGTTCTTC.

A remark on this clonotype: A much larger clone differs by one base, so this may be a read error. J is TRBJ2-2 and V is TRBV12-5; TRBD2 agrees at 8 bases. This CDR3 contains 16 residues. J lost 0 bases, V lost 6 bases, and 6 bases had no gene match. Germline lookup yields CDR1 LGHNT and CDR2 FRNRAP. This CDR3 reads CASGLAGGSNTGELFF. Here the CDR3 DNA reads TGTGCTAGTGGACTCGCGGGGGGCTCGAACACCGGGGAGCTGTTTTTT.